This is a list of T cell receptor beta chains from one sample in a study of OX40 agonist ivuxolimab in advanced cancers. The assay was immunoSEQ multiplex PCR, and TCRdb's table has in-frame clones only and misses some. The sample lists tens of thousands of clones; 80% to 90% were seen once. Source: CD4+ or CD8+ T cells sorted from blood, taken in a trial of the OX40 agonist ivuxolimab. The receptors come from an adult with an advanced solid tumor such as melanoma, head and neck, liver or kidney cancer. CDR3s include the opening cysteine and the closing phenylalanine or tryptophan. A D gene is named only where the DNA matches it firmly.

TRBV4-2,.,TRBJ1-4,CASSQDLAATNEKLFF
TRBV5-1,TRBD2,TRBJ2-1,CASSASGTSGEQFF
TRBV27,.,TRBJ2-7,CASSQGYLGEYEQYF
TRBV29-1,.,TRBJ1-1,CSLSSGDNQAFF
TRBV30,TRBD2,TRBJ2-2,CAWSFPTSGRRSGELFF
TRBV7-2,.,TRBJ2-3,CASSRIPSGDTQYF
TRBV2,.,TRBJ1-2,CASSPYRTGNYGYTF
TRBV7-2,TRBD1,TRBJ1-3,CASSLVGDRRYF
TRBV6-4,TRBD1,TRBJ2-4,CASSIPTGGAENIQYF
TRBV7-9,TRBD1,TRBJ1-5,CASSSLTGTQPQHF
TRBV18,.,TRBJ2-1,CASSPGAGGYNEQFF
TRBV28,.,TRBJ1-2,CASSLLRTSAYGYTF
TRBV18,.,TRBJ1-1,CASSPSRAGTNTEAFF
TRBV19,TRBD2,TRBJ2-2,CASSVVTSGANTGELFF
TRBV29-1,TRBD1,TRBJ2-2,CSVLKGQGAIRELFF
TRBV20-1,.,TRBJ2-3,CSAGWPDTQYF
TRBV5-1,.,TRBJ1-3,CASSLAGGVNSGNTIYF
TRBV18,.,TRBJ1-5,CASSLGSWGNQPQHF
TRBV5-1,TRBD2,TRBJ2-7,CASSLGLAGRNPYEQYF
TRBV7-2,.,TRBJ1-5,CASSLARLGSVSNQPQHF
TRBV30,.,TRBJ1-6,CAWERYVGGPLHF
TRBV19,TRBD1,TRBJ2-1,CASQGQDNEQFF
TRBV7-8,TRBD1,TRBJ2-5,CATRTGLVETQYF
TRBV11-1,TRBD2,TRBJ2-1,CASSLTSGRAVGYNEQFF
TRBV30,TRBD1,TRBJ1-1,CAWSITGANTEAFF
TRBV29-1,.,TRBJ2-7,CSVEVSVTYEQYF
TRBV30,TRBD1,TRBJ1-5,CAWSTPGGTGPFHSNQPQHF
TRBV7-8,.,TRBJ2-7,CASSPGGKRYEQYF
TRBV7-2,.,TRBJ1-2,CASSLAGGDGAYGYTF
TRBV10-3,.,TRBJ1-2,CAINLDSDYGYTF
TRBV7-3,.,TRBJ1-1,CASSLKPGTTEAFF
TRBV5-4,.,TRBJ2-4,CASSFVTRRKKNIQYF
TRBV15,.,TRBJ1-1,CATSRSRDGTEAFF
TRBV4-1,.,TRBJ2-1,CASSSGGLSYNEQFF
TRBV30,.,TRBJ1-2,CAFRAGTYRMGYTF
TRBV30,.,TRBJ1-4,CAWSRTPTNEKLFF
TRBV29-1,.,TRBJ1-1,CSVELQVNTEAFF
TRBV15,.,TRBJ1-4,CATSRDLWGEKLFF
TRBV4-1,.,TRBJ1-1,CASSQRSQGSVNTEAFF
TRBV28,.,TRBJ2-7,CASSSPPGVREQYF
TRBV11-2,TRBD1,TRBJ2-5,CASSFGTGGQETQYF
TRBV4-1,.,TRBJ2-1,CASSQRVVVVVLNEQFF
TRBV5-1,TRBD2,TRBJ2-5,CASSLGQGGETQYF
TRBV10-3,.,TRBJ1-4,CAISDLGSGEKLFF
TRBV6-6,.,TRBJ1-5,CASRLSGDSNQPQHF
TRBV18,.,TRBJ2-1,CASSPLLSYNEQFF
TRBV5-1,.,TRBJ1-2,CASKFLYNAYGYTF
TRBV27,TRBD1,TRBJ1-2,CASSMDRAYGYTF
TRBV28,.,TRBJ1-1,CASIETVSTEAFF
TRBV6-1,TRBD1,TRBJ2-7,CASSERGTGASFYEQYF
TRBV6-1,.,TRBJ2-7,CASSEITYEQYF
TRBV6-1,.,TRBJ2-7,CASLRDLGKQYF
TRBV7-2,.,TRBJ1-6,CASSSNSPLHF
TRBV11-2,.,TRBJ2-7,CASSLGGGGGEQYF
TRBV29-1,.,TRBJ1-1,CSVEAPIEAFF
TRBV5-6,.,TRBJ2-1,CASSLVGIYNEQFF
TRBV2,.,TRBJ2-7,CASSEQGSYEQYF
TRBV4-2,.,TRBJ1-5,CASSPGEARQPQHF
TRBV7-9,.,TRBJ2-2,CASSQVANTGELFF
TRBV7-2,TRBD1,TRBJ2-7,CASSSPTGAEQYF